Shown below are 18 T cell receptor beta chains from a single sample sequenced in a study of T-cell reconstitution after alpha-beta-depleted transplantation in children. TCRbeta library preparation incorporated unique molecular identifiers. TCRdb analysed the PCR reads with MiXCR anew, one entry per CDR3 protein. The table has about 830,000 distinct CDR3 sequences, roughly 16% seen once. Sample: PBMCs, mostly from graft donor cells, taken 360 days after TCRalphabeta/CD19-depleted stem cell transplant. These receptors all come from a male patient aged 10 to 17 who had a stem cell transplant for acute lymphoblastic leukemia, so the T cells may come from the graft donor.

The table lists this clonotype with a few counts. V gene TRBV7-9 combines with J gene TRBJ2-5, with D possibly TRBD2 on 5 matching bases. V was trimmed by 1 base and J by 5 bases, leaving 8 bases between them. This CDR3 is built from 13 residues. Germline V gives CDR1 SEHNR, CDR2 FQNEAQ (reference sequence). This CDR3 reads CASSLGGYETQYF. CDR3 DNA sequence: TGTGCCAGCAGCTTAGGAGGGTACGAGACCCAGTACTTC.

J is TRBJ2-1 and V is TRBV5-5; 7 nucleotides line up with TRBD2. The CDR3 is 13 amino acids. Germline V gives CDR1 SGHKS, CDR2 YYEKEE (reference sequence). Trimming cost V 4 bases and J 8 bases; bases outside gene matches: 6. Written as DNA, the CDR3 is TGTGCCAGCAGCGCCAGACTAGCCCATGAGCAGTTCTTC. Amino acids: CASSARLAHEQFF.

This clonotype was recorded a few times. The CDR3 here is CASSFSGRRSELFF. As DNA, the CDR3 is TGTGCCAGCAGCTTTTCGGGGCGGCGAAGTGAGCTGTTTTTT. The gene calls are TRBV7-8 and TRBJ2-2; D possibly uses TRBD1 or TRBD2 (5 bases each). CDR1 is SGHVS and CDR2 is FQNEAQ in the germline V gene. The CDR3 loop spans 14 amino acids. V lost 3 bases, J lost 11 bases, and 16 bases lay in between.

A few counts support this clonotype. The chain employs TRBV29-1 and TRBJ1-5, with D perhaps matching TRBD1 (6 bases). Per germline, CDR1 SQVTM and CDR2 ANQGSEA. The CDR3 totals 13 residues. V was clipped by 4 bases and J by 0 bases, with 7 bases between them. CDR3 sequence: CSVARGSNQPQHF. CDR3 nucleotide sequence: TGCAGCGTTGCCAGGGGTAGCAATCAGCCCCAGCATTTT. Based on the CDR3 plus reference TRBV29-1 and TRBJ1-5, the full variable domain is SAVISQKPSRDICQRGTSLTIQCQVDSQVTMMFWYRQQPGQSLTLIATANQGSEATYESGFVIDKFPISRPNLTFSTLTVSNMSPEDSSIYLCSVARGSNQPQHFGDGTRLSIL.

There are a few counts of this clonotype. The chain joins TRBV20-1 to TRBJ2-7; 7 bases fit TRBD1. This CDR3 contains 13 residues. Per the germline V gene, CDR1 is DFQATT and CDR2 is SNEGSKA (reference sequence). V lost 3 bases to trimming and J lost 5 bases; unmatched junction nucleotides: 7. This CDR3 reads CSASWDSNNEQYF. CDR3 DNA: TGCAGTGCTAGCTGGGACAGCAACAACGAGCAGTACTTC.

This clonotype has only one observation. J is TRBJ2-5 and V is TRBV12-3 or TRBV12-4; maybe TRBD1 (7 bases). V lost 6 bases to trimming and J lost 4 bases, with 18 bases between them. The CDR3 has 15 amino acids. The CDR3 DNA sequence: TGTGCCAGCAGACCAAGACAGGGAGGATCAGAGACCCAGTACTTC. This gives the protein CASRPRQGGSETQYF.

This clonotype was observed a handful of times. V is TRBV7-2 and J is TRBJ2-1; 8 nucleotides align to TRBD2. The CDR3 has 15 residues. Trimming cost V 4 bases and J 2 bases; bases outside gene matches: 4. Germline-derived CDR1 and CDR2 are SGHTA and FQGNSA. The CDR3 sequence: CASSYRTSPYNEQFF. The CDR3 nucleotides are TGTGCCAGCAGCTACCGGACTAGCCCCTACAATGAGCAGTTCTTC.

The chain is built from TRBV27 and TRBJ2-1; 8 positions agree with TRBD1. The length of the CDR3 is 14 residues. Germline V CDR1 and CDR2: MNHEY, SMNVEV (reference sequence). Trimming at V came to 3 bases and at J to 6 bases, leaving 4 bases not matched to a gene. The CDR3 DNA reads as TGTGCCAGCAGTTTGCAGCAGGGGGCCAATGAGCAGTTCTTC. It codes for CASSLQQGANEQFF.

This clonotype was detected ten times or more. The V and J genes are TRBV13 and TRBJ1-1; 7 bases align to TRBD1. Germline V gene lookup returns CDR1 PRHDT and CDR2 FYEKMQ (reference sequence). The CDR3 spans 14 residues. V was clipped by 5 bases and J by 0 bases; unmatched bases: 3. This chain's CDR3 is CASSEQGLNTEAFF. The CDR3, as DNA: TGTGCCAGCAGCGAACAGGGGTTGAACACTGAAGCTTTCTTT.

This clonotype occurred a few times. The CDR3 coding sequence is TGTGCCAGCAGCTTAGATCATGAAAACATTCAGTACTTC. The encoded protein is CASSLDHENIQYF. The V and J genes are TRBV7-3 and TRBJ2-4; D not certain. V was trimmed by 2 bases and J by 5 bases, leaving 7 bases between them. This CDR3 has 13 amino acids. Germline V gene lookup returns CDR1 SGHTA and CDR2 FQGTGA.

The chain joins TRBV5-1 to TRBJ2-7, with D possibly TRBD1 on 7 matching bases. The V end was cut by 4 bases, the J end by 7 bases, with 27 bases between. The CDR3 totals 17 residues. CDR1 is SGHRS, CDR2 YFSETQ, per germline. CDR3 sequence: CASSLLTGSFGEDEQYF. The CDR3 nucleotides are TGCGCCAGCAGCCTTCTGACAGGGTCTTTCGGGGAGGATGAGCAGTACTTC.

In its sample, this clonotype was seen a few times. The rearrangement links TRBV7-6 to TRBJ1-1; 9 bases match TRBD1. Trimming removed 3 bases from V and 5 bases from J; junction bases left unmatched: 1. The CDR3 loop spans 13 amino acids. From germline, CDR1 is SGHVS and CDR2 FNYEAQ. The CDR3 loop is CASSFDRGTEAFF. The CDR3 region has the DNA TGTGCCAGCAGCTTTGACAGGGGGACTGAAGCTTTCTTT.

There are many counts of this clonotype. The DNA of the CDR3 is TGCGCCAGCAGCTTGCAGATAGGGTTCTCCTACGAGCAGTACTTC. Its protein is CASSLQIGFSYEQYF. The rearrangement links TRBV5-1 to TRBJ2-7; D remains unclear. V was cut by 1 base and J by 0 bases, with 11 bases left in between. This CDR3 has 15 amino acids. Per the germline V gene, CDR1 is SGHRS and CDR2 is YFSETQ.

The gene calls are TRBV6-5 and TRBJ2-7; 9 bases align to TRBD1. Germline V gene data show CDR1 as MNHEY and CDR2 as SVGAGI. This CDR3 comprises 15 residues. Trimming removed 3 bases from V and 5 bases from J; junction bases left unmatched: 8. The chain's CDR3 is CASSYHGGQGNEQYF. Here the CDR3 DNA reads TGTGCCAGCAGTTATCATGGGGGACAGGGTAACGAGCAGTACTTC.

The V call is TRBV6-5, the J call TRBJ2-3; 8 bases fit TRBD2. The germline V gene has CDR1 MNHEY and CDR2 SVGAGI. Germline trimming cut 1 base from V and 8 bases from J; bases unmatched to any gene: 14. This CDR3 region has 17 residues. The chain's CDR3 is CASSYYPGLGVFSTQYF. The CDR3 coding sequence is TGTGCCAGCAGTTACTATCCGGGACTAGGAGTTTTCTCTACGCAGTATTTT.

This clonotype was detected only a few times. The chain is built from TRBV2 and TRBJ1-4; 9 nucleotides match TRBD1. The CDR3 loop spans 15 amino acids. CDR1 is SNHLY, CDR2 FYNNEI, per germline. V trimming: 7 bases; J trimming: 2 bases; junction bases outside the gene matches: 5. CDR3 in amino acids: CASIRDRATNEKLFF. The CDR3 DNA reads as TGTGCCAGCATTCGGGACAGGGCTACTAATGAAAAACTGTTTTTT.

This clonotype was counted only a few times. The chain has TRBV12-5 and TRBJ2-3; D not resolved. V was cut by 0 bases and J by 2 bases, with 15 bases left in between. Germline CDR1 LGHNT, CDR2 FRNRAP. This CDR3 has 17 residues. CDR3 region: CASGLVSSIPLTDTQYF. For the CDR3, the DNA is TGTGCTAGTGGTTTGGTATCGTCTATTCCTCTCACAGATACGCAGTATTTT.

The chain is built from TRBV7-9 and TRBJ2-5; D call uncertain. The CDR3 runs 16 residues. Germline loops: CDR1 SEHNR, CDR2 FQNEAQ (reference sequence). Trimming left V 5 bases short and J 1 base short, with 17 bases between. DNA of the CDR3: TGTGCCAGCAGCCAAAACGGACGGTCGATCCAAGAGACCCAGTACTTC. It translates to CASSQNGRSIQETQYF. Complete variable domain (other parts from reference TRBV7-9 and TRBJ2-5): DTGVSQNPRHKITKRGQNVTFRCDPISEHNRLYWYRQTLGQGPEFLTYFQNEAQLEKSRLLSDRFSAERPKGSFSTLEIQRTEQGDSAMYLCASSQNGRSIQETQYFGPGTRLLVL.